The T cell receptor (beta chain) described here comes from a study of post-analysis software for immune sequencing data. About the study: Clinical courses comprised relapsing-remitting, secondary progressive and progressive-relapsing multiple sclerosis.

V lost 1 base, J lost 3 bases, and 13 bases lay in between. CDR3 length: 15 amino acids. The V gene's germline CDR1 is SGHDN and CDR2 FVKESK. Sequencing libraries made from TCR beta cDNA carried unique molecular identifiers. Researchers reported 400,000 to 600,000 cDNA molecules coming from about 0.98 to 11 million T cells. TCRdb redid the calling of the PCR reads with MiXCR, one entry per CDR3 protein. The repertoire includes fewer than 700,000 distinct CDR3 sequences, around 47% of them detected once, and about 1.5% sits in the top ten. Of note for this clonotype: The antigen remains unidentified.

General study findings and limits: Controls showed lower frequencies than patients for five or six TRBV segments, and TRBV5-6, TRBV5-1 and TRBV20-1 were among these. In multiple sclerosis, normalized Chao1 diversity was significantly below that of controls. Batch-matched samples strongly co-clustered by F measure.

Material: blood. This clonotype was obtained from a girl between 10 and 17 years old with multiple sclerosis. The genes are TRBV14 and TRBJ2-7; the D gene is possibly TRBD1 (6 bases). CDR3 DNA: TGTGCCAGCAGCCAAGTAGGGCAGGGGTTCTACGAGCAGTACTTC. It codes for CASSQVGQGFYEQYF.